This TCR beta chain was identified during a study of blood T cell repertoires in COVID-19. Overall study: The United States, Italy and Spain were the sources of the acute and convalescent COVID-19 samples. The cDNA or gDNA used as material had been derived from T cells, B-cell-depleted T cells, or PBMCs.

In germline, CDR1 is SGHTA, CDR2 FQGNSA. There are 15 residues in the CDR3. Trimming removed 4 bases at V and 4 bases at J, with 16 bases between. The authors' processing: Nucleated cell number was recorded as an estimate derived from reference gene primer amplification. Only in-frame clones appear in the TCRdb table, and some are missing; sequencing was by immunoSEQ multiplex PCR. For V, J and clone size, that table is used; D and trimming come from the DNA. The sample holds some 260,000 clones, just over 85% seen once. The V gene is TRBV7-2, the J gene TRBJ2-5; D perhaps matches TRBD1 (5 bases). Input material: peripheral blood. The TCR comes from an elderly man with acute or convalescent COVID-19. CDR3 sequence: CASSSQNGAGETQYF. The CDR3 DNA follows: TGTGCCAGCAGCTCTCAGAATGGGGCAGGAGAGACCCAGTACTTC. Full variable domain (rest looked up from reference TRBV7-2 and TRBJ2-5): GAGVSQSPSNKVTEKGKDVELRCDPISGHTALYWYRQSLGQGLEFLIYFQGNSAPDKSGLPSDRFSAERTGGSVSTLTIQRTQQEDSAVYLCASSSQNGAGETQYFGPGTRLLVL.